These 8 T cell receptor beta chains came from one sample sequenced in a study of blood T cells in healthy people across ages. The use of a sample-barcoded 5' primer and a J-beta primer mix characterized a second PCR of roughly 6 to 11 cycles. TCRdb analysed the 5' RACE reads with MiXCR anew, one entry per CDR3 protein. Among 450,000 to 650,000 distinct CDR3 sequences listed, about 25% were seen once. These same data were also listed under a study on T cells of mothers and their children.

The sample comprised blood. These receptor sequences come from a boy between 10 and 17 years old in good health.

This clonotype was seen more than once but under ten times. V and J are TRBV28 and TRBJ2-7; the match to TRBD1 covers 8 bases. There are 15 residues in the CDR3. Germline trimming cut 9 bases from V and 2 bases from J; bases unmatched to any gene: 12. Germline V gene data show CDR1 as MDHEN and CDR2 as SYDVKM. DNA of the CDR3: TGTGCCAGTAAAGAGGGGACAGGCGCAACCTACGAGCAGTACTTC. Translating it yields CASKEGTGATYEQYF.

The genes are TRBV20-1 and TRBJ1-4, with D maybe TRBD1 (5 bases). The CDR3 totals 15 residues. V gave up 0 bases and J gave up 6 bases, with 14 bases separating them. Germline loops: CDR1 DFQATT, CDR2 SNEGSKA (reference sequence). The CDR3 is CSARDRRGTDEKLFF. CDR3 nucleotide sequence: TGCAGTGCTAGAGATCGTAGGGGTACAGATGAAAAACTGTTTTTT.

This clonotype occurred a few times. The rearrangement joins TRBV10-3 to TRBJ2-1; TRBD2 matches at 8 bases. V gave up 3 bases and J gave up 6 bases; unmatched junction bases: 7. This CDR3 spans 15 amino acids. Germline CDR1 and CDR2: ENHRY and SYGVKD. DNA of the CDR3: TGTGCCATCAGTGACCCCGGGACTAGAGCCAATGAGCAGTTCTTC. Translation: CAISDPGTRANEQFF.

The V call is TRBV28, the J call TRBJ1-5, with no clear D. The germline gives CDR1 MDHEN, CDR2 SYDVKM. This CDR3 region has 15 residues. V gave up 2 bases and J gave up 0 bases, with 8 bases separating them. For the CDR3, the DNA is TGTGCCAGCAGTTTAGAGGGTTTTAGCAATCAGCCCCAGCATTTT. Protein sequence: CASSLEGFSNQPQHF.

The chain employs TRBV5-1 and TRBJ1-4; D possibly corresponds to TRBD1 (5 bases). The CDR3 loop spans 16 amino acids. Trimming took 2 bases from V and 0 from J, leaving 11 bases between them. Germline V gene data show CDR1 as SGHRS and CDR2 as YFSETQ. Written as DNA, the CDR3 is TGCGCCAGCAGCTTCCAAGGGGCCACAACTAATGAAAAACTGTTTTTT. Residues: CASSFQGATTNEKLFF. Full variable domain (remainder filled in from reference TRBV5-1 and TRBJ1-4): KAGVTQTPRYLIKTRGQQVTLSCSPISGHRSVSWYQQTPGQGLQFLFEYFSETQRNKGNFPGRFSGRQFSNSRSEMNVSTLELGDSALYLCASSFQGATTNEKLFFGSGTQLSVL.

This clonotype was detected a few times. This chain joins TRBV29-1 and TRBJ2-7, with TRBD1 matching over 12 bases. CDR3 length equals 14 residues. Losses at the gene ends were 5 bases for V and 4 bases for J; bases not matched to a gene: 6. The germline V gene encodes CDR1 SQVTM and CDR2 ANQGSEA. CDR3 sequence (DNA): TGCAGCGTTCAAGGGACAGGGGGCAGGTACGAGCAGTACTTC. Residues: CSVQGTGGRYEQYF.

This clonotype was counted only a few times. CDR3 amino acids: CSAKQGQGVREQYF. The CDR3 coding sequence is TGCAGCGCAAAACAGGGACAGGGGGTCCGCGAGCAGTACTTC. V and J are TRBV29-1 and TRBJ2-5; TRBD1 matches 11 bases. The tail of the sequence fits TRBJ2-7 better, so the J call may be wrong. In germline, CDR1 is SQVTM, CDR2 ANQGSEA. This CDR3 is 14 amino acids long.

This clonotype has more than one count but fewer than ten. The chain combines TRBV11-3 with TRBJ2-5, with 7 bases identical to TRBD1. Germline V gene lookup returns CDR1 SGHNT and CDR2 YENEEA. Trimming at V came to 0 bases and at J to 7 bases, leaving 8 bases not matched to a gene. This CDR3 contains 15 residues. The CDR3 DNA sequence: TGTGCCAGCAGCTTAGAACCGGGACAGCCCCGGACCCAGTACTTC. Translating gives CASSLEPGQPRTQYF.